Listed here are 18 T cell receptor beta chains from one sample, sequenced in a study of T cells after yellow fever vaccination (dated by TCRdb to 2018 to 2020). Library generation was performed with 5' RACE. Instrument on record: Illumina NovaSeq 6000. TCRdb trimmed public reads at Q25 via fastp, called clones via MiXCR and kept in-frame beta chains. Each CDR3 protein gets just one entry, which takes the most common genes and DNA from the rows behind it. In this sample the table shows about 50,000 distinct CDR3 sequences, 4.5% to 6% of which occur a single time. The ten largest clonotypes hold roughly 28% of the sample. The meaning of the sample's treatment or condition label: live attenuated yellow fever vaccine strain. Sample: PBMCs, either bulk or a sorted T-cell subset (CD4+, CD8+, memory, or dextramer-sorted; not recorded which), taken on the day of the yellow fever booster vaccination. Source of these receptors: a man aged 18 to 35 who received the YFV17D yellow fever vaccine.

The CDR3 loop is CASSLGGQGRVSGYTF. CDR3 nucleotide sequence: TGTGCCAGCAGCTTGGGGGGACAGGGGCGCGTCTCTGGCTACACCTTC. The rearrangement links TRBV5-8 to TRBJ1-2, with 10 bases lining up with TRBD1. The germline V gene encodes CDR1 SGHTS and CDR2 YDEGEE. The CDR3 spans 16 residues. V dropped 0 bases and J dropped 7; count of bases not matched to a gene: 9.

Ten or more counts support this clonotype. The gene calls are TRBV4-1 and TRBJ2-5; perhaps D is TRBD1 or TRBD2 (5 bases each). The CDR3 has 15 residues. V was clipped by 4 bases and J by 0 bases, with 12 bases between them. Looked up from germline, CDR1 is MGHRA and CDR2 is YSYEKL. CDR3 nucleotide sequence: TGCGCCAGCAGCCGCCGGGGCTCGTACCAAGAGACCCAGTACTTC. It yields the protein CASSRRGSYQETQYF.

This clonotype was seen repeatedly, ten times or more. The chain combines TRBV4-1 with TRBJ1-1, with 8 bases that match TRBD1. V shed 4 bases, J shed 4 bases, and the junction held 11 bases outside the gene matches. CDR3 length: 16 amino acids. The germline CDR1 and CDR2 sequences are MGHRA and YSYEKL. CDR3 protein: CASSPEGGQGVTEAFF. The DNA for the CDR3 is TGCGCCAGCAGCCCCGAAGGCGGACAGGGAGTCACTGAAGCTTTCTTT.

Only a few counts were recorded for this clonotype. CDR3 coding DNA: TGTGCCAGCTCCCCGACATCTCCTTCCTACGAGCAGTACGTC. As protein: CASSPTSPSYEQYV. The V gene is TRBV18, the J gene TRBJ2-7; no clear D gene. The germline CDR1 and CDR2 sequences are KGHSH and LQKENI. The CDR3 has 14 residues. V gave up 6 bases and J gave up 1 base, with 13 bases separating them.

This clonotype was counted many times. The chain couples TRBV5-1 to TRBJ1-1; 10 bases map to TRBD1. The CDR3 loop spans 16 amino acids. Germline assignment: CDR1 SGHRS and CDR2 YFSETQ. The junction had 10 bases not matched to a gene; V was cut back by 4 bases and J by 4 bases. The CDR3 DNA sequence: TGCGCCAGCAGCCTATGGGACAGGGGACGGTTCACTGAAGCTTTCTTT. Encoded protein: CASSLWDRGRFTEAFF. The variable domain in full, with the rest retrieved from reference TRBV5-1 and TRBJ1-1, is KAGVTQTPRYLIKTRGQQVTLSCSPISGHRSVSWYQQTPGQGLQFLFEYFSETQRNKGNFPGRFSGRQFSNSRSEMNVSTLELGDSALYLCASSLWDRGRFTEAFFGQGTRLTVV.

This clonotype appeared once. Here the CDR3 reads CAIIDWSTGGNTEAFF. Here the CDR3 DNA reads TGTGCCATCATTGATTGGAGCACAGGGGGGAACACTGAAGCTTTCTTT. The genes are TRBV10-3 and TRBJ1-1; TRBD1 matches 8 bases. V lost 7 bases to trimming and J lost 1 base; unmatched junction nucleotides: 11. The CDR3 covers 16 residues. CDR1 and CDR2 from the germline V gene are ENHRY and SYGVKD.

This rearrangement joins TRBV29-1 to TRBJ2-2; D might be TRBD1 or TRBD2, each matching 7 bases. Germline CDR1 SQVTM, CDR2 ANQGSEA. The CDR3 runs 14 residues. Trimming shortened V by 3 bases and J by 3 bases, and 11 bases separated the two germline ends. The CDR3 nucleotides are TGCAGCGTTGACAGGGGGGGACACACCGGGGAGCTGTTTTTT. This encodes CSVDRGGHTGELFF.

At least ten counts were recorded for this clonotype. The chain carries TRBV7-3 and TRBJ2-5; D gene uncertain. The CDR3 is 13 amino acids. Per germline, CDR1 SGHTA and CDR2 FQGTGA. The V gene lost 2 bases and the J gene lost 3 bases, with 7 bases spanning the gap. The CDR3 loop reads CASSLWPEETQYF. The CDR3, as DNA: TGTGCCAGCAGCTTATGGCCGGAAGAGACCCAGTACTTC. Filled out from reference TRBV7-3 and TRBJ2-5, the complete variable domain reads GAGVSQTPSNKVTEKGKYVELRCDPISGHTALYWYRQSLGQGPEFLIYFQGTGAADDSGLPNDRFFAVRPEGSVSTLKIQRTERGDSAVYLCASSLWPEETQYFGPGTRLLVL.

The chain is built from TRBV2 and TRBJ2-2; no reliable D call. V lost 6 bases and J 4 bases, leaving 9 bases between the germline ends. The CDR3 runs to 13 residues. CDR1 is SNHLY, CDR2 FYNNEI, per germline. The chain's CDR3 is CASSDKATGELFF. In DNA form, the CDR3 reads TGTGCCAGCAGCGATAAAGCCACCGGGGAGCTGTTTTTT.

This clonotype has only a few counts. The chain has TRBV7-9 and TRBJ2-3; maybe TRBD2 (6 bases). V was pared by 4 bases and J by 3 bases, with 14 bases between. CDR3 size: 15 residues. Germline lookup yields CDR1 SEHNR and CDR2 FQNEAQ (reference sequence). Here the CDR3 reads CASSYIGAGTDTQYF. The CDR3 nucleotides are TGTGCCAGCAGCTACATCGGGGCGGGGACAGATACGCAGTATTTT.

This clonotype was counted many times. The gene calls are TRBV7-9 and TRBJ1-5, with D uncertain. The CDR3 has 12 residues. V lost 2 bases and J 3 bases, leaving 2 bases between the germline ends. CDR1 is SEHNR, CDR2 FQNEAQ, per germline (reference sequence). This chain's CDR3 is CASSLHNQPQHF. CDR3 in DNA: TGTGCCAGCAGCTTACACAATCAGCCCCAGCATTTT.

Only a few counts were recorded for this clonotype. V gene TRBV5-1 combines with J gene TRBJ2-2; 7 bases align to TRBD1. Trimming took 4 bases from V and 10 from J; bases not matched to a gene: 13. The CDR3 loop spans 15 amino acids. Germline CDR1 reads SGHRS; CDR2 reads YFSETQ. CDR3 coding DNA: TGCGCCAGCAGCCCCCTGTCCACAGGGGACAAGGAGCTGTTTTTT. This encodes CASSPLSTGDKELFF.

With regard to this clonotype: A much larger clonotype is one base distant, so this may be a read error. The V gene is TRBV20-1, the J gene TRBJ2-6; D gene unclear. CDR3 length equals 14 residues. V gave up 0 bases and J gave up 9 bases, with 12 bases separating them. Germline V CDR1 and CDR2: DFQATT, SNEGSKA (reference sequence). Written as DNA, the CDR3 is TGCAGTGCTAGAGATCTCGAACTCTTCAACGTCCTGACTTTC. Amino acids: CSARDLELFNVLTF.

This clonotype has at least ten counts. This chain connects TRBV7-9 to TRBJ2-2; D uncertain. V lost 4 bases, J lost 1 base, and 7 bases lay in between. Germline V gene sequence: CDR1 SEHNR, CDR2 FQNEAQ (reference sequence). The CDR3 has 14 amino acids. The CDR3 protein is CASSWELNTGELFF. The CDR3, as DNA: TGTGCCAGCAGCTGGGAATTGAACACCGGGGAGCTGTTTTTT.

Only a few counts were recorded for this clonotype. The rearrangement joins TRBV6-2 or TRBV6-3 to TRBJ2-1; 13 bases are a match to TRBD2. This CDR3 spans 16 amino acids. V was clipped by 5 bases and J by 7 bases; unmatched bases: 8. Germline V gives CDR1 MNHEY, CDR2 SVGEGT. CDR3 amino acids: CASSLPGLAGWNEQFF. The CDR3 coding sequence is TGTGCCAGCAGTCTGCCGGGACTAGCGGGGTGGAATGAGCAGTTCTTC.

This clonotype was counted many times. The chain has TRBV6-5 and TRBJ2-1; no reliable D call. V was clipped by 8 bases and J by 2 bases, with 10 bases between them. Germline values: CDR1 MNHEY, CDR2 SVGAGI. The length of the CDR3 is 13 residues. This CDR3 reads CASRRSPYNEQFF. The CDR3 bases are TGTGCCAGCCGACGTTCCCCCTACAATGAGCAGTTCTTC.

This clonotype turned up a few times. J is TRBJ2-2 and V is TRBV4-1; possible D gene TRBD2, 6 bases. CDR3 size: 15 residues. Germline-derived CDR1 and CDR2 are MGHRA and YSYEKL. V lost 1 base and J 4 bases, leaving 10 bases between the germline ends. DNA of the CDR3: TGCGCCAGCAGCCAAGTACTAGCCTCCACCGGGGAGCTGTTTTTT. Residues: CASSQVLASTGELFF.

This clonotype was picked up many times. V and J are TRBV27 and TRBJ2-2, with 9 bases matching TRBD2. J was trimmed by 2 bases and V by 4 bases; bases with no gene match: 5. Germline values: CDR1 MNHEY, CDR2 SMNVEV (reference sequence). This CDR3 region has 16 residues. Here the CDR3 DNA reads TGTGCCAGCAGTTCCTTAGCGGGGGCCAACACCGGGGAGCTGTTTTTT. This gives the protein CASSSLAGANTGELFF.